This is a list of T cell receptor beta chains from one sample in a study of shared clonotypes between healthy human individuals. Libraries were prepared by immunoSEQ multiplex PCR; TCRdb keeps only in-frame clonotypes and omits some of them. The sample yields hundreds of thousands of clones, roughly 73% seen once. Sequences were obtained from memory CD4+ T cells sorted from blood. The receptor source for this set is a woman between 25 and 40 years old in good health. Both conserved end residues are part of each CDR3. A D gene is named only where the DNA matches it firmly. Expanded clones get a size class; other rows say once, few or many, or leave the size out.

TRBJ2-5 . TRBV7-2 . CASSFLPGAEETQYF TGTGCCAGCAGCTTTCTACCAGGGGCAGAAGAGACCCAGTACTTC
TRBJ2-7 . TRBV28 TRBD1 CASRPERGGGTGEYEQYF TGTGCCAGCAGACCCGAAAGGGGAGGTGGGACAGGGGAATACGAGCAGTACTTC
TRBJ2-5 . TRBV11-2 TRBD1 CASSLVLGTGQETQYF TGTGCCAGCAGCTTAGTTTTGGGGACAGGACAAGAGACCCAGTACTTC
TRBJ1-5 . TRBV6-4 . CASSIRGGQPQHF TGTGCCAGCAGCATCAGGGGAGGACAGCCCCAGCATTTT
TRBJ2-5 . TRBV28 . CASSLSYGRETQYF TGTGCCAGCAGTTTATCGTACGGGAGAGAGACCCAGTACTTC
TRBJ2-7 few TRBV28 TRBD2 CASSASGKIEEQYF TGTGCCAGCAGTGCCAGCGGGAAGATAGAGGAGCAGTACTTC
TRBJ2-7 . TRBV18 . CASSLGVAGSYEQYF TGTGCCAGCTCCCTTGGAGTGGCGGGATCGTACGAGCAGTACTTC
TRBJ2-1 . TRBV18 . CASSPNLGDNEQFF TGTGCCAGCTCACCAAATCTCGGAGACAATGAGCAGTTCTTC
TRBJ1-6 . TRBV30 . CAWSKRAGNSPLHF TGTGCCTGGAGCAAGCGGGCGGGCAATTCACCCCTCCACTTT
TRBJ2-5 once TRBV7-8 TRBD2 CASSLILAGRIQETQYF TGTGCCAGCAGCTTAATCCTAGCGGGGAGAATCCAAGAGACCCAGTACTTC
TRBJ1-2 . TRBV5-8 TRBD1 CASSFDRAGYTF TGTGCCAGCAGCTTCGACAGGGCTGGCTACACCTTC
TRBJ2-1 . TRBV19 . CASSIRQGLSGSYNEQFF TGTGCCAGTAGTATCCGACAGGGTCTCAGCGGGAGTTACAATGAGCAGTTCTTC
TRBJ2-5 . TRBV5-6 TRBD2 CASSPGGEGTQYF TGTGCCAGCAGCCCTGGTGGGGAGGGGACCCAGTACTTC
TRBJ2-3 . TRBV4-2 . CASSQAISGTDTQYF TGTGCCAGCAGCCAAGCTATCAGCGGAACAGATACGCAGTATTTT
TRBJ2-7 . TRBV2 . CASSGASYEQYF TGTGCCAGCAGTGGGGCCTCCTACGAGCAGTACTTC
TRBJ2-2 few TRBV5-1 . CASSHRFVGPNTGELFF TGCGCCAGCAGCCACCGATTCGTAGGGCCGAACACCGGGGAGCTGTTTTTT
TRBJ2-1 . TRBV11-2 TRBD2 CASSPWTSGRFSEQFF TGTGCCAGCAGCCCATGGACTAGCGGGAGGTTCAGTGAGCAGTTCTTC
TRBJ2-4 . TRBV28 TRBD2 CASSPSGRILAKNIQYF TGTGCCAGCAGCCCTAGCGGGAGAATCCTAGCCAAAAACATTCAGTACTTC
TRBJ2-7 . TRBV5-4 . CASSSPGESGLREQYF TGTGCCAGCAGCTCCCCGGGGGAATCGGGGCTGCGGGAGCAGTACTTC
TRBJ1-2 few TRBV28 TRBD1 CASSLQGDYGYTF TGTGCCAGCAGCCTCCAGGGGGACTATGGCTACACCTTC
TRBJ2-1 . TRBV5-4 TRBD1 CASIRDRANNEQFF TGTGCCAGCATAAGGGACAGGGCCAACAATGAGCAGTTCTTC
TRBJ2-1 . TRBV27 . CASSLLVKGGNEQFF TGTGCCAGCAGTTTATTGGTGAAGGGCGGCAATGAGCAGTTCTTC
TRBJ2-7 . TRBV28 . CASSYRVGRQYF TGTGCCAGCAGTTACCGGGTGGGGAGACAGTACTTC
TRBJ2-3 . TRBV18 . CASSPSRDTQYF TGTGCCAGCTCACCCTCGAGGGATACGCAGTATTTT
TRBJ1-1 . TRBV12-5 TRBD1 CASASEQGRRGTEAFF TGTGCTAGTGCCTCCGAACAGGGGCGACGGGGCACTGAAGCTTTCTTT
TRBJ2-2 . TRBV2 . CASSGQPIGGELFF TGTGCCAGCAGTGGACAGCCCATCGGCGGGGAGCTGTTTTTT
TRBJ2-1 once TRBV9 TRBD2 CASSVGGLAYNEQFF TGTGCCAGCAGCGTAGGGGGACTAGCCTACAATGAGCAGTTCTTC
TRBJ1-5 few TRBV5-1 TRBD1 CASSPGTGSLPQHF TGCGCCAGCAGCCCCGGGACAGGGTCGCTGCCCCAGCATTTT
TRBJ2-4 many TRBV4-1 TRBD2 CASSQDWDTSGRARTIQYF TGCGCCAGCAGCCAAGATTGGGACACTAGCGGGAGGGCGCGAACCATTCAGTACTTC
TRBJ1-1 . TRBV4-1 TRBD1 CASSQIRIINRGNTEAFF TGCGCCAGCAGCCAAATTCGGATAATAAACAGGGGGAACACTGAAGCTTTCTTT
TRBJ2-6 . TRBV18 TRBD2 CASSPVTASGSTGANVLTF TGTGCCAGCTCCCCGGTAACGGCTAGCGGGAGTACTGGGGCCAACGTCCTGACTTTC
TRBJ2-7 . TRBV27 TRBD1 CASSFRQGGVLKQYF TGTGCCAGCAGTTTTCGACAGGGCGGAGTGTTAAAGCAGTACTTC
TRBJ2-5 . TRBV2 TRBD2 CASSAGLAGGETQYF TGTGCCAGCAGTGCTGGGCTAGCGGGAGGAGAGACCCAGTACTTC
TRBJ2-1 . TRBV28 . CASSFINNEQFF TGTGCCAGCAGTTTTATCAACAATGAGCAGTTCTTC
TRBJ2-7 . TRBV7-7 . CASSPRVGIAYEQYF TGTGCCAGCAGCCCGAGGGTGGGGATCGCCTACGAGCAGTACTTC
TRBJ2-7 . TRBV28 . CASSPGYEQYF TGTGCCAGCAGTCCTGGGTACGAGCAGTACTTC
TRBJ1-2 . TRBV4-1 . CASSQALPEGYTF TGCGCCAGCAGCCAAGCCCTTCCAGAGGGCTACACCTTC
TRBJ2-2 . TRBV1 . CTSSRGQGVIGELFF TGCACCAGCAGCCGGGGACAGGGGGTGATCGGGGAGCTGTTTTTT
TRBJ2-7 . TRBV28 . CASSSLGPEQYF TGTGCCAGCAGTTCACTAGGGCCGGAGCAGTACTTC
TRBJ2-5 . TRBV7-8 . CASSLGRGPETQYF TGTGCCAGCAGCTTAGGGCGAGGGCCGGAGACCCAGTACTTC
TRBJ1-2 . TRBV7-9 TRBD1 CASSSLDRANHGYTF TGTGCCAGCAGCTCTTTAGACAGGGCGAATCATGGCTACACCTTC
TRBJ2-1 . TRBV18 TRBD2 CASSPSGLAGGEQFF TGTGCCAGCTCACCAAGCGGGCTAGCGGGAGGTGAGCAGTTCTTC
TRBJ1-1 . TRBV28 . CASSLRNLYTEAFF TGTGCCAGCAGTTTACGGAATTTGTACACTGAAGCTTTCTTT
TRBJ1-4 . TRBV16 TRBD1 CASSRPGTGAKLFF TGTGCCAGCAGCCGTCCCGGGACAGGGGCAAAACTGTTTTTT
TRBJ2-7 . TRBV19 . CASGDYEQYF TGTGCCAGCGGGGATTACGAGCAGTACTTC
TRBJ2-2 . TRBV5-1 . CASSLGEFRGTGELFF TGCGCCAGCAGCCTCGGGGAATTTAGGGGCACCGGGGAGCTGTTTTTT
TRBJ2-1 . TRBV7-2 TRBD2 CASSLEPAGGESEQFF TGTGCCAGCAGCTTAGAACCAGCGGGAGGGGAGAGTGAGCAGTTCTTC
TRBJ2-5 few TRBV5-1 . CASSSSSLGETQYF TGCGCCAGCAGCTCCTCTAGCCTGGGGGAGACCCAGTACTTC
TRBJ2-5 . TRBV5-8 . CASSPSALETQYF TGTGCCAGCAGCCCGTCTGCCCTTGAGACCCAGTACTTC
TRBJ2-5 . TRBV14 TRBD2 CASSLALAGVETQYF TGTGCCAGCAGCCTGGCACTAGCGGGCGTCGAGACCCAGTACTTC
TRBJ2-7 . TRBV21-1 . CASWGRALTRPSYEQYF TGTGCCAGCTGGGGTCGCGCCCTGACTCGTCCCTCCTACGAGCAGTACTTC
TRBJ1-1 few TRBV7-9 . CASSLGILNTEAFF TGTGCCAGCAGCTTGGGCATTCTGAACACTGAAGCTTTCTTT
TRBJ2-2 . TRBV25-1 TRBD1 CASKGTGETGELFF TGTGCCAGCAAGGGGACAGGGGAAACCGGGGAGCTGTTTTTT
TRBJ2-3 . TRBV5-1 . CASSLGLFTDTQYF TGCGCCAGCAGCTTGGGACTCTTCACAGATACGCAGTATTTT